This T cell receptor beta chain emerged from a study of cytomegalovirus exposure and HLA in healthy donors. Points on this clone: The antigen is undetermined.

The CDR3 spans 17 residues. The germline gives CDR1 SGHRS, CDR2 YFSETQ. The V gene lost 1 base and the J gene lost 1 base, with 16 bases spanning the gap. Regarding the study as a whole: An ancestry cluster, one associated with Asian ancestry, reportedly showed fewer N-insertions than the approximately 670-donor mean in a later analysis.

The PCR used 60 Vbeta and 13 Jbeta primers. Data came from immunoSEQ multiplex PCR; TCRdb stores just in-frame clones and leaves some out. This table has fewer than 200,000 clones, more than 70% appearing once. Sequenced input: PBMCs. The receptor was isolated from a woman aged 45 to 65 in good health and CMV-seropositive. The chain has TRBV5-1 and TRBJ2-3; D remains ambiguous. CDR3 nucleotide sequence: TGCGCCAGCAGCTTGAAGTACGTTGTGGCGGGCACAGATACGCAGTATTTT. This sequence encodes CASSLKYVVAGTDTQYF.